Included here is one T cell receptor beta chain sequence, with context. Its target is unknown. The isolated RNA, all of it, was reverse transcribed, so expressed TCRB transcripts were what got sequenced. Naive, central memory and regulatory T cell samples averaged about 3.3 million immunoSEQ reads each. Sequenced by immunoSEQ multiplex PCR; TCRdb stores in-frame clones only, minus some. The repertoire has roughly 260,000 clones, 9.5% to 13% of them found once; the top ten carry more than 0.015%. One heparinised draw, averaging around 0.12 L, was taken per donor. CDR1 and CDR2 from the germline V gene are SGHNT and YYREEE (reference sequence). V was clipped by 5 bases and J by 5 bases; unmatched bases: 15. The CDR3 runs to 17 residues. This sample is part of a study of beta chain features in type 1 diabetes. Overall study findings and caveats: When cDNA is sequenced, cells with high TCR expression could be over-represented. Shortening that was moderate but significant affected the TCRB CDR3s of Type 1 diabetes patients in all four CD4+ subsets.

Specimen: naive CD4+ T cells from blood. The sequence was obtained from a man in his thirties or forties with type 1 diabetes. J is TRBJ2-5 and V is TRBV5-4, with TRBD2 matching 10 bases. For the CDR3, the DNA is TGTGCCAGCAGACCCGGGACTAGCGTCACTAGTGGGGAGACCCAGTACTTC. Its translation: CASRPGTSVTSGETQYF.